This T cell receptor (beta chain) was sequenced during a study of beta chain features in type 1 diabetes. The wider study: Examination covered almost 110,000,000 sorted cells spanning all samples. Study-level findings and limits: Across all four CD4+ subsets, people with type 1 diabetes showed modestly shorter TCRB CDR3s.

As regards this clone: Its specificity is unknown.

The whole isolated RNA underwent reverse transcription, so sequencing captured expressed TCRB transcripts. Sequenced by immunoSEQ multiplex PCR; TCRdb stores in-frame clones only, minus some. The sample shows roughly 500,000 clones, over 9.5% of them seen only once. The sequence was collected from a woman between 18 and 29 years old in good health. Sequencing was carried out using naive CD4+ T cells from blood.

The CDR3 DNA follows: TGCGCCAGCAGTCACCCCGGGACTAGACCGACAGATACGCAGTATTTT. Translation: CASSHPGTRPTDTQYF. The chain is built from TRBV23-1 and TRBJ2-3, with 8 bases aligning to TRBD2. Being an ORF, TRBV23-1 has a function that is uncertain. J was trimmed by 3 bases and V by 3 bases; bases with no gene match: 8. The CDR3 loop spans 16 amino acids.